Shown below are 16 T cell receptor beta chains from a single sample sequenced in a study of T-cell memory formation after mild COVID-19. TCRdb processed the 5' RACE reads anew with MiXCR; each CDR3 protein has one entry. The sample yields a few hundred thousand distinct CDR3 sequences, approximately 15% seen once. What was sequenced was PBMCs or a T cell subset sorted from them (not recorded which). These receptors originate from a man younger than 35 who had mild COVID-19 (a few samples of this study predate the infection). Cell type and time point are not known.

The V call is TRBV7-2, the J call TRBJ2-3; perhaps TRBD1 as D (7 bases). Germline assignment: CDR1 SGHTA and CDR2 FQGNSA. This CDR3 spans 16 amino acids. V lost 4 bases and J lost 6, with 20 bases in between. This CDR3 is CASSSRGQGVGDTQYF. CDR3 DNA sequence: TGTGCCAGCAGCTCCCGGGGGCAGGGGGTAGGTGATACGCAGTATTTT.

The rearrangement joins TRBV2 to TRBJ2-7, with D possibly matching TRBD2 (5 bases). The CDR3 is 12 amino acids. Looked up from germline, CDR1 is SNHLY and CDR2 is FYNNEI. Trimming left V 5 bases short and J 4 bases short, with 9 bases between. DNA of the CDR3: TGTGCCAGCAGTCCTAGCTGGTACGAGCAGTACGTC. Translating it yields CASSPSWYEQYV.

This clonotype was counted only a few times. V gene TRBV4-1 combines with J gene TRBJ1-2; the match to TRBD1 covers 8 bases. The CDR3 runs 16 residues. The V gene's germline CDR1 is MGHRA and CDR2 YSYEKL. J was trimmed by 1 base and V by 0 bases; bases with no gene match: 4. The CDR3 reads CASSQERTGNNYGYTF. CDR3 sequence (DNA): TGCGCCAGCAGCCAAGAGAGGACAGGGAATAACTATGGCTACACCTTC.

This clonotype was seen a handful of times. The chain couples TRBV10-3 to TRBJ2-2; 10 positions agree with TRBD2. Unmatched junction bases numbered 7, after V lost 11 bases and J lost 4 bases. This CDR3 has 14 amino acids. Germline CDR1 and CDR2: ENHRY and SYGVKD. CDR3 in DNA: TGTGCCGCGGGGCTAGCGGGGGTCACCGGGGAGCTGTTTTTT. Translation gives CAAGLAGVTGELFF.

This clonotype showed up many times. The chain links TRBV6-2 or TRBV6-3 to TRBJ2-2, with TRBD1 identical over 8 bases. V shed 2 bases and J 5 bases; nucleotides not matched to a gene: 1. The CDR3 runs 14 residues. Germline V gives CDR1 MNHEY, CDR2 SVGEGT. CDR3 nucleotide sequence: TGTGCCAGCAGTTACAGACAGGGGACCGGGGAGCTGTTTTTT. Translating it yields CASSYRQGTGELFF.

The chain is built from TRBV29-1 and TRBJ2-3; D unclear. This CDR3 is built from 12 residues. V dropped 1 base and J dropped 2 bases, with 4 bases sitting between them. Germline V CDR1 and CDR2: SQVTM, ANQGSEA. CDR3 in DNA: TGCAGCGTTGAAGTACTCACAGATACGCAGTATTTT. It translates to CSVEVLTDTQYF.

This chain uses TRBV12-3 or TRBV12-4 with TRBJ1-2; D is possibly TRBD1 (6 bases). The ends were cut back, 8 bases at V and 5 bases at J, with 15 bases in the middle. The CDR3 sequence is 13 residues long. CDR3: CASPRGGSYGYTF. For the CDR3, the DNA is TGTGCCAGCCCGAGGGGGGGCTCATATGGCTACACCTTC.

The gene calls are TRBV25-1 and TRBJ2-1; a possible D gene is TRBD1 (6 bases). The CDR3 is 17 residues long. V was pared by 4 bases and J by 6 bases, with 22 bases between. Per germline, CDR1 MGHDK and CDR2 SYGVNS. Here the CDR3 reads CASSGEGWDTAGNEQFF. CDR3 nucleotide sequence: TGTGCCAGCAGTGGTGAGGGATGGGACACTGCCGGCAATGAGCAGTTCTTC.

CDR3 protein: CASSLAGTGDEKLFF. As DNA, the CDR3 is TGCGCCAGCAGCTTGGCAGGGACAGGGGATGAAAAACTGTTTTTT. The chain uses TRBV5-1 and TRBJ1-4, with 10 bases that match TRBD1. This CDR3 is 15 amino acids long. V dropped 0 bases and J dropped 6; count of bases not matched to a gene: 2. Germline values: CDR1 SGHRS, CDR2 YFSETQ.

This clonotype was seen more than once but under ten times. Written as DNA, the CDR3 is TGTGCTAGTGGGATGGGCGGGGACCTCCAAGAGACCCAGTACTTC. Residues: CASGMGGDLQETQYF. The chain joins TRBV12-5 to TRBJ2-5; perhaps TRBD2 as D (6 bases). CDR1 is LGHNT, CDR2 FRNRAP, per germline. There are 15 residues in the CDR3. Trimming took off 6 bases at V and 1 base at J, with 15 bases between the two ends.

This clonotype was detected many times. This chain joins TRBV4-3 and TRBJ2-5, with TRBD2 matching over 7 bases. Trimming cost V 4 bases and J 9 bases; bases outside gene matches: 8. Germline CDR1 LGHNA, CDR2 YSLEER. The CDR3 is made up of 13 amino acids. The CDR3: CASSPTQGGAQYF. The CDR3 coding sequence is TGCGCCAGCAGCCCTACTCAGGGAGGGGCCCAGTACTTC.

Many counts were recorded for this clonotype. The V and J genes are TRBV7-3 and TRBJ2-3, with D perhaps matching TRBD1 or TRBD2 (5 bases each). This CDR3 region has 13 residues. Trimming took 5 bases from V and 1 from J, leaving 7 bases between them. Germline CDR1 reads SGHTA; CDR2 reads FQGTGA. CDR3 sequence: CASSVGGTDTQYF. The CDR3 DNA sequence: TGTGCCAGCAGCGTGGGGGGCACAGATACGCAGTATTTT.

Written as DNA, the CDR3 is TGCGCCAGCAGCTTGGCAGGGACCCTCACCGGGGAGCTGTTTTTT. Translated, it gives CASSLAGTLTGELFF. The gene calls are TRBV5-1 and TRBJ2-2, with D perhaps assigned TRBD1 or TRBD2 (5 bases each). CDR1 is SGHRS, CDR2 YFSETQ, per germline. V was pared by 0 bases and J by 4 bases, with 10 bases between. This CDR3 has 15 residues. Using reference TRBV5-1 and TRBJ2-2 for the parts outside the CDR3, the full variable domain is KAGVTQTPRYLIKTRGQQVTLSCSPISGHRSVSWYQQTPGQGLQFLFEYFSETQRNKGNFPGRFSGRQFSNSRSEMNVSTLELGDSALYLCASSLAGTLTGELFFGEGSRLTVL.

This clonotype has just a few counts. V and J are TRBV18 and TRBJ2-1; 7 nucleotides align to TRBD2. V dropped 2 bases and J dropped 1; count of bases not matched to a gene: 2. This CDR3 is built from 15 residues. Germline CDR1 KGHSH, CDR2 LQKENI. Written as DNA, the CDR3 is TGTGCCAGCTCACCAGAGCGGGGTTCCTACAATGAGCAGTTCTTC. Amino acids: CASSPERGSYNEQFF.

This clonotype was detected only a few times. The J gene is TRBJ2-7, the V gene TRBV7-8; D is perhaps TRBD2 (5 bases). Per germline, CDR1 SGHVS and CDR2 FQNEAQ. CDR3 length: 13 amino acids. Trimming removed 1 base from V and 7 bases from J, with 11 bases in between. CDR3 loop: CASSLDLRGEQYF. CDR3 sequence (DNA): TGTGCCAGCAGCTTAGACCTCCGGGGTGAGCAGTACTTC.

The rearrangement joins TRBV7-9 to TRBJ1-2; the D is unclear. The germline CDR1 and CDR2 sequences are SEHNR and FQNEAQ (reference sequence). The V gene lost 5 bases and the J gene lost 7 bases, with 11 bases spanning the gap. This CDR3 is built from 12 residues. The CDR3: CASSLEEGGYTF. DNA of the CDR3: TGTGCCAGCAGCCTAGAGGAGGGTGGCTACACCTTC.